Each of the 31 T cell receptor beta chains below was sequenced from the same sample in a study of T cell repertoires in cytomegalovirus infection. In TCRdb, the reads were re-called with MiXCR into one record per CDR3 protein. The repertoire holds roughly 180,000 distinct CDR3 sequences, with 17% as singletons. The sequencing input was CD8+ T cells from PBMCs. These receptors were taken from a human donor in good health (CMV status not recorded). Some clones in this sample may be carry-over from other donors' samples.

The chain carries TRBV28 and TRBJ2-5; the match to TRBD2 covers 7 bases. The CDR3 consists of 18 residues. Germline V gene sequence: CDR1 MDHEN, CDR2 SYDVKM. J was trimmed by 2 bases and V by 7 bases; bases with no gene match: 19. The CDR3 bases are TGTGCCAGCATCCCTAGGGCTAGCGGAAGCCAGAATCAAGAGACCCAGTACTTC. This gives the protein CASIPRASGSQNQETQYF.

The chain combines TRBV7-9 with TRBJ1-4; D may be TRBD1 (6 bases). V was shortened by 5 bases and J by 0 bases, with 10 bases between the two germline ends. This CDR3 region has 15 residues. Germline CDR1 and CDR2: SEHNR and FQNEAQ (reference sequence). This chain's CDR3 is CASSTPGATNEKLFF. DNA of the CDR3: TGTGCCAGCAGCACCCCAGGGGCAACTAATGAAAAACTGTTTTTT.

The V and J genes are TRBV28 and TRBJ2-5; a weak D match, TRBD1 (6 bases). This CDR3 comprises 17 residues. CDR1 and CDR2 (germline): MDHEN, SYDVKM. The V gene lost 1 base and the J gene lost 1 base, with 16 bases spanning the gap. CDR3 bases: TGTGCCAGCAGTTTATACTTGGAACAGGGCACCCAAGAGACCCAGTACTTC. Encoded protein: CASSLYLEQGTQETQYF.

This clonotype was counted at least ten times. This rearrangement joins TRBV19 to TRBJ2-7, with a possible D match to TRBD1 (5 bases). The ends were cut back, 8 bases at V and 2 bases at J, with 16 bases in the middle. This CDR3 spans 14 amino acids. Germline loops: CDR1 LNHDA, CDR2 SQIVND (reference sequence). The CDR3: CASGSGREPYEQYF. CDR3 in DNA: TGTGCCAGTGGTTCCGGCAGGGAACCCTACGAGCAGTACTTC.

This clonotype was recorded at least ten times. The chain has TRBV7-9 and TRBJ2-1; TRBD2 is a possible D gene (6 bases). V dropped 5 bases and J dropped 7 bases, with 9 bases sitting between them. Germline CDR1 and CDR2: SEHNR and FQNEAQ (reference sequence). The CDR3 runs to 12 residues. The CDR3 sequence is CASSVGGNEQFF. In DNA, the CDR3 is TGTGCCAGCAGCGTCGGGGGTAATGAGCAGTTCTTC.

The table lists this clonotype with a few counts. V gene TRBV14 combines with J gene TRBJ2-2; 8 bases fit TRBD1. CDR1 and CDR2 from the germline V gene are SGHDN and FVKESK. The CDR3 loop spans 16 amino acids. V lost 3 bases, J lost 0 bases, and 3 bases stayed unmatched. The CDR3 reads CASSHWDRTNTGELFF. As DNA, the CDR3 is TGTGCCAGCAGCCATTGGGACAGGACGAACACCGGGGAGCTGTTTTTT. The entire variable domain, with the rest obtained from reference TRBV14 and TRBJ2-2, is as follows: EAGVTQFPSHSVIEKGQTVTLRCDPISGHDNLYWYRRVMGKEIKFLLHFVKESKQDESGMPNNRFLAERTGGTYSTLKVQPAELEDSGVYFCASSHWDRTNTGELFFGEGSRLTVL.

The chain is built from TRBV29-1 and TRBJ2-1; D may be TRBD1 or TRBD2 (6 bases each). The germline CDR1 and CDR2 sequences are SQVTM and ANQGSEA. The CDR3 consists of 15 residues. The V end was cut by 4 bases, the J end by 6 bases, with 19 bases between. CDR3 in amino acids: CSVVGMGAGSNEQFF. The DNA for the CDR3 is TGCAGCGTTGTGGGTATGGGGGCGGGAAGCAATGAGCAGTTCTTC.

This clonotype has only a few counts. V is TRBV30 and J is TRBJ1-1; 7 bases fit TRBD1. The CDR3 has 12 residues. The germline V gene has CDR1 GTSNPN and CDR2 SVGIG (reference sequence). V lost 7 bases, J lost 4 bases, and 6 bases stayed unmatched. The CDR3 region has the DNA TGTGCCTCGCTAGAGGGGGCCACTGAAGCTTTCTTT. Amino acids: CASLEGATEAFF.

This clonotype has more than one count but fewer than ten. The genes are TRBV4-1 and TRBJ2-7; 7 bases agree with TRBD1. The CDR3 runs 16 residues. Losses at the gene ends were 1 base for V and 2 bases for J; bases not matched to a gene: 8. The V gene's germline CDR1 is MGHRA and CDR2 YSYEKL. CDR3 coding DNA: TGCGCCAGCAGCCAAGCCCCGGACAGGCCAACCTACGAGCAGTACTTC. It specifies CASSQAPDRPTYEQYF.

The CDR3: CASSPGTVGGYTF. The CDR3 DNA reads as TGTGCCAGCAGCCCCGGGACAGTCGGCGGCTACACCTTC. V gene TRBV12-3 or TRBV12-4 combines with J gene TRBJ1-2; 7 nucleotides agree with TRBD1. V gave up 6 bases and J gave up 8 bases; unmatched junction bases: 9. The CDR3 sequence is 13 residues long.

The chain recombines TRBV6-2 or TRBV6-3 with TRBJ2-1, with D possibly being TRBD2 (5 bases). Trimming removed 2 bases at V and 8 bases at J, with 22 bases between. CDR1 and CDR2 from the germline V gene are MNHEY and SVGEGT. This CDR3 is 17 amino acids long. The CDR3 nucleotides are TGTGCCAGCAGTTACACCCCGGTGGAGCGGCCTCGGGATGAGCAGTTCTTC. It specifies CASSYTPVERPRDEQFF.

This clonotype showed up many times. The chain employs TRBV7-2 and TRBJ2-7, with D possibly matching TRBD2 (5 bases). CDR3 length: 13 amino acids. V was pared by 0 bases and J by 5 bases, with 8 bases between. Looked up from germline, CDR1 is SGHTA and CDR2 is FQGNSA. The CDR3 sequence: CASSLAGIDEQYF. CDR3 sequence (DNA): TGTGCCAGCAGCTTAGCCGGGATCGACGAGCAGTACTTC.

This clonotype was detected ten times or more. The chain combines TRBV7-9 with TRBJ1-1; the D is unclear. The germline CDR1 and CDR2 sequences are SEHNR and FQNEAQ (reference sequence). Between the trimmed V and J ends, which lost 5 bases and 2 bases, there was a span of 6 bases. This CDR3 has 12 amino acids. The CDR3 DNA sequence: TGTGCCAGCAGCGCCCTAAACACTGAAGCTTTCTTT. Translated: CASSALNTEAFF.

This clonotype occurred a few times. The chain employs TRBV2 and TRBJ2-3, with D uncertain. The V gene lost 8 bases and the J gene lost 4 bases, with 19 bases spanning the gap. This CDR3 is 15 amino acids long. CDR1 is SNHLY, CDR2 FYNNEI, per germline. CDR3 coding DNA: TGTGCCAGCGATGCCGAGACAAGGCAGTCAGATACGCAGTATTTT. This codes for CASDAETRQSDTQYF.

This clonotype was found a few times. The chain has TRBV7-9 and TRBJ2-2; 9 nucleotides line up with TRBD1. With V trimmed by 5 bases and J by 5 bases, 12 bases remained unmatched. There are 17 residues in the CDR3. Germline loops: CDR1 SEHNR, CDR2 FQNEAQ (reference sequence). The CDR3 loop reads CASSAHTGQGGTGELFF. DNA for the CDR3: TGTGCCAGCAGCGCACACACGGGACAGGGAGGTACCGGGGAGCTGTTTTTT.

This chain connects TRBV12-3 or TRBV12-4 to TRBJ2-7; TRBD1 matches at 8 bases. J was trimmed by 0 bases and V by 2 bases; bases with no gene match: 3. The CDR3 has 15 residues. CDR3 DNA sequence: TGTGCCAGCAGTTTAAGGACAGGGCTCTCCTACGAGCAGTACTTC. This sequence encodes CASSLRTGLSYEQYF.

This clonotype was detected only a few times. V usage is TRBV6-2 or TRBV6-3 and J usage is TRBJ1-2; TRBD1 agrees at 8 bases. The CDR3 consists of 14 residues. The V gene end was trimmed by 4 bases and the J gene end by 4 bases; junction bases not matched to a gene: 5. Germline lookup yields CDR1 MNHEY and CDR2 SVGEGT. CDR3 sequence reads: CASSSQGASYGYTF. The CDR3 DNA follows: TGTGCCAGCAGTTCCCAGGGGGCCTCCTATGGCTACACCTTC.

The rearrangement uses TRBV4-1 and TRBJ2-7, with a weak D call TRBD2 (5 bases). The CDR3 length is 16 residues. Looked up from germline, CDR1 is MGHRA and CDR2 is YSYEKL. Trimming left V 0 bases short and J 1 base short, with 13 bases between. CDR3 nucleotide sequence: TGCGCCAGCAGCCAAGAAGGCCTAGCCGCTTCCTACGAGCAGTACTTC. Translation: CASSQEGLAASYEQYF.

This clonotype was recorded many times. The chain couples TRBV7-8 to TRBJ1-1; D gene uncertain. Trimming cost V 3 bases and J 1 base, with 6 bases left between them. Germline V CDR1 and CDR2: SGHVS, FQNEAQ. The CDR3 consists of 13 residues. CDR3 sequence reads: CASSFRGNTEAFF. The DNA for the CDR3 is TGTGCCAGCAGCTTTAGAGGGAACACTGAAGCTTTCTTT.

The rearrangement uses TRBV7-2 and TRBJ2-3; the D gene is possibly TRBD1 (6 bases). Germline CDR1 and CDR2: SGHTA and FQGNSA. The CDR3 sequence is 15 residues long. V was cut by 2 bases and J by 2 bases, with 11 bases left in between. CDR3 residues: CASSLLDSFTDTQYF. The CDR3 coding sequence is TGTGCCAGCAGCTTATTGGACAGTTTCACAGATACGCAGTATTTT. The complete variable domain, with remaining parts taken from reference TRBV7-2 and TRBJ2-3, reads GAGVSQSPSNKVTEKGKDVELRCDPISGHTALYWYRQSLGQGLEFLIYFQGNSAPDKSGLPSDRFSAERTGGSVSTLTIQRTQQEDSAVYLCASSLLDSFTDTQYFGPGTRLTVL.

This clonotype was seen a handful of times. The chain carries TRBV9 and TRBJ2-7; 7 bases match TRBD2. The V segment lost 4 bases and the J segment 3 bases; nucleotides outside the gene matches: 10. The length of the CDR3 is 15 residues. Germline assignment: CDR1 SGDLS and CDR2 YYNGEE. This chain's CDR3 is CASSPSSGAIYEQYF. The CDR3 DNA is TGTGCCAGCAGCCCGTCGAGCGGGGCTATCTACGAGCAGTACTTC.

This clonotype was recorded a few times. The DNA of the CDR3 is TGTGCCAGCAGCCCCTACAGGGGAACAGGCAACGAGCAGTACTTC. Protein sequence: CASSPYRGTGNEQYF. The chain uses TRBV14 and TRBJ2-7; the match to TRBD1 covers 7 bases. The germline CDR1 and CDR2 sequences are SGHDN and FVKESK. The CDR3 is 15 residues long. The V gene end was trimmed by 4 bases and the J gene end by 5 bases; junction bases not matched to a gene: 11.

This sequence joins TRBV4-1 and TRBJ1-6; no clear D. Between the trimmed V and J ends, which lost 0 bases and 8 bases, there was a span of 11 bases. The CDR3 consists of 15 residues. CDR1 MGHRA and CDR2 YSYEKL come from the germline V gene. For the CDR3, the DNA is TGCGCCAGCAGCCAAGAGAACGCCGGCTATTCACCCCTCCACTTT. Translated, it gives CASSQENAGYSPLHF.

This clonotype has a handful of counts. The CDR3 is CASSLVSENQPQHF. Here the CDR3 DNA reads TGTGCCAGCAGCTTAGTATCTGAGAATCAGCCCCAGCATTTT. The chain couples TRBV7-9 to TRBJ1-5; D is uncertain. CDR3 length: 14 amino acids. V was pared by 1 base and J by 4 bases, with 8 bases between. Germline lookup yields CDR1 SEHNR and CDR2 FQNEAQ (reference sequence).

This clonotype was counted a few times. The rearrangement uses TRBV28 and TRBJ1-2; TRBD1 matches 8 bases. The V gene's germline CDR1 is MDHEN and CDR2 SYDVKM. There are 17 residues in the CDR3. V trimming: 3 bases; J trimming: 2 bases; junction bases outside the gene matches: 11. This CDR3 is CASSFRSWQGANYGYTF. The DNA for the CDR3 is TGTGCCAGCAGTTTCAGGTCGTGGCAGGGGGCAAACTATGGCTACACCTTC.

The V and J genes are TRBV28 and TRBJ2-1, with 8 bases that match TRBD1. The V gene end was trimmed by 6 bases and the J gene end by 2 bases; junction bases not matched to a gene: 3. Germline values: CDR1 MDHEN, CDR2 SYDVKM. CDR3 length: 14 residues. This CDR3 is CASSRQGPYNEQFF. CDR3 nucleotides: TGTGCCAGCAGCCGACAGGGGCCCTACAATGAGCAGTTCTTC.

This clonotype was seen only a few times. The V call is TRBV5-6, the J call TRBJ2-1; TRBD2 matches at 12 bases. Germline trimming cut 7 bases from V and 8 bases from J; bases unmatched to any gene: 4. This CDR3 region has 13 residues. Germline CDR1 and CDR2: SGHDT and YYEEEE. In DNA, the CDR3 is TGTGCCAGCGATCGACTAGCGGGGGATGAGCAGTTCTTC. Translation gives CASDRLAGDEQFF.

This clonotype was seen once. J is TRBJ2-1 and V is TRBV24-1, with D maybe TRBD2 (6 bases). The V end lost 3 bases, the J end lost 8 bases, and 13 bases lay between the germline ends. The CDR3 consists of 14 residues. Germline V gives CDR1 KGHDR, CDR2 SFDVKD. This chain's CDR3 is CATSDLRLGDEQFF. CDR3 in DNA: TGTGCCACCAGTGATCTAAGACTAGGTGATGAGCAGTTCTTC.

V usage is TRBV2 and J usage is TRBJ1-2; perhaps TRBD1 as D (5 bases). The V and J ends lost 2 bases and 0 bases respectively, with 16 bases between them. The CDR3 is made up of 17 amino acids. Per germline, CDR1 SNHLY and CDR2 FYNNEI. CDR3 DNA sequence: TGTGCCAGCAGTGAAATTTGGACACCAGATCCTAACTATGGCTACACCTTC. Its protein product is CASSEIWTPDPNYGYTF.

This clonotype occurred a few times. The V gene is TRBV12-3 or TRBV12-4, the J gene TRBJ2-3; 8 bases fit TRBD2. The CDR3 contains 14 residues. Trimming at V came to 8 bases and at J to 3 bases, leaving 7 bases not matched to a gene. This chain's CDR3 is CASSERGQTDTQYF. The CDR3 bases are TGTGCCAGCTCGGAGCGGGGGCAGACAGATACGCAGTATTTT.

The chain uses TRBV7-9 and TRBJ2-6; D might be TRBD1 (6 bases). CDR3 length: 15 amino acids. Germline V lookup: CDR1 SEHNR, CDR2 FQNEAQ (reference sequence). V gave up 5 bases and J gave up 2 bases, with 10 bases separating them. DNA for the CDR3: TGTGCCAGCAGCCTCCCAGGGGCTGGGGCCAACGTCCTGACTTTC. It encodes CASSLPGAGANVLTF.